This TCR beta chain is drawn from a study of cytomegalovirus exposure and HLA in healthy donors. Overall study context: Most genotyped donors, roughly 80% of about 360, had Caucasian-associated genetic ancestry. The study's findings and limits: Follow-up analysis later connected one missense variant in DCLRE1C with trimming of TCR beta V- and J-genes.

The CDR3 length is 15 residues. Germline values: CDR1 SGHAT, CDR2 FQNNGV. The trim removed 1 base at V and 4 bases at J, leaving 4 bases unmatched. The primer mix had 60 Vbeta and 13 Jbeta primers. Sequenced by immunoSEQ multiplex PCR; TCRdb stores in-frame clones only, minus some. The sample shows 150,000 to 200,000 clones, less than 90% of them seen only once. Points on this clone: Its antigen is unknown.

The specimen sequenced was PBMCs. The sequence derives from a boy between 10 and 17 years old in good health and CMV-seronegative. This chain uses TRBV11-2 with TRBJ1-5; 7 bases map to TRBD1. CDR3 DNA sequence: TGTGCCAGCAGCTTAGGGCAGGGGGAAAATCAGCCCCAGCATTTT. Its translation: CASSLGQGENQPQHF.